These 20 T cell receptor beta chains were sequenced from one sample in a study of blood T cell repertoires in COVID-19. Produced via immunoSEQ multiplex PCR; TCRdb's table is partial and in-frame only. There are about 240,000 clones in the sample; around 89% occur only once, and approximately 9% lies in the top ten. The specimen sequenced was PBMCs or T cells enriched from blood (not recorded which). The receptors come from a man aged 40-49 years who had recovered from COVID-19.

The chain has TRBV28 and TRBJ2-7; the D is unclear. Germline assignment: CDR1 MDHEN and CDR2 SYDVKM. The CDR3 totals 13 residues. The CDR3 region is CAAMETNSYEQYF. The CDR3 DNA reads TGTGCAGCCATGGAGACGAACTCCTACGAGCAGTACTTC.

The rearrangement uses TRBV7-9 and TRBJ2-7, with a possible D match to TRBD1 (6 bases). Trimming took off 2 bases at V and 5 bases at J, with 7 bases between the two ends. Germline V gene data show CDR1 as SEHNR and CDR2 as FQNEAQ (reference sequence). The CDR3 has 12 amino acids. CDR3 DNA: TGTGCCAGCAGCTTACGGACAGACGAGCAGTACTTC. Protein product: CASSLRTDEQYF.

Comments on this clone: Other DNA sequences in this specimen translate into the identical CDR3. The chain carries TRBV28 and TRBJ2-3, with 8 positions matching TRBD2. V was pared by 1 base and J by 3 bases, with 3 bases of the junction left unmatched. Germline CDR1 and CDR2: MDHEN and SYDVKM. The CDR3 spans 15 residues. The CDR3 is CASSLSGRATDTQYF. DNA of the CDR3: TGTGCCAGCAGTTTATCCGGGAGGGCGACAGATACGCAGTATTTT.

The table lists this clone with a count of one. CDR3 nucleotides: TGTGCCAGCAGCTTAGATCAAGTAGGGGCGAGTGAGCAGTTCTTC. It specifies CASSLDQVGASEQFF. V and J are TRBV7-9 and TRBJ2-1; possibly TRBD1 for D (5 bases). V was pared by 1 base and J by 9 bases, with 16 bases between. Germline lookup yields CDR1 SEHNR and CDR2 FQNEAQ (reference sequence). The CDR3 loop spans 15 amino acids.

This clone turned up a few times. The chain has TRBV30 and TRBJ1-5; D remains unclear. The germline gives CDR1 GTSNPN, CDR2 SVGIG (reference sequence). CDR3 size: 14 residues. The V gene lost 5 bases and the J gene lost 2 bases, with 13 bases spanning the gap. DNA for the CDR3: TGTGCCTGGTCGGGTCTAGCAGGCAATCAGCCCCAGCATTTT. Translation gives CAWSGLAGNQPQHF.

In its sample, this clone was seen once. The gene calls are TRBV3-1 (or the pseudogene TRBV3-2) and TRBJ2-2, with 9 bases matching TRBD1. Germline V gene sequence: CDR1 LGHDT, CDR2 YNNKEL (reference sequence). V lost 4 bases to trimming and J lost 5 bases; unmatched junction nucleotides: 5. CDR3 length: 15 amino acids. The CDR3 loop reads CASSPLGTGTGELFF. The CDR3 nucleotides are TGTGCCAGCAGCCCCTTAGGGACAGGGACCGGGGAGCTGTTTTTT.

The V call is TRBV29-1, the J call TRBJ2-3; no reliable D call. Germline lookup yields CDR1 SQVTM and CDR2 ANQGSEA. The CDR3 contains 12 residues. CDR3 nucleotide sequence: TGCACCGCCCTATCATCAACAGATACGCAGTATTTT. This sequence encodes CTALSSTDTQYF.

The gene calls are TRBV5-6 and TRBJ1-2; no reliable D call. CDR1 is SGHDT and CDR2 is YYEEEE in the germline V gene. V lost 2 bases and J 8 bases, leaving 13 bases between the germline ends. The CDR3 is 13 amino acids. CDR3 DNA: TGTGCCAGCAGCTTAAGCCTCGCGGGCGGCTACACCTTC. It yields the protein CASSLSLAGGYTF.

CDR3 sequence: CASSNFAGQGRDTQYF. The CDR3 nucleotides read TGTGCCAGCAGCAACTTTGCAGGACAGGGGCGGGATACGCAGTATTTT. The V call is TRBV14, the J call TRBJ2-3; TRBD1 matches 9 bases. The germline gives CDR1 SGHDN, CDR2 FVKESK. The CDR3 is 16 residues long. Unmatched junction bases numbered 12, after V lost 5 bases and J lost 6 bases.

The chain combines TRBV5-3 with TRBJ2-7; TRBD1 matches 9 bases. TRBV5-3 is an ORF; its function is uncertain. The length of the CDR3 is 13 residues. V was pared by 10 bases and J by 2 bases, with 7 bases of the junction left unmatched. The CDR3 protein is CALTRDRAYEQYF. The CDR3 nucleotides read TGTGCCTTAACGCGGGACAGGGCCTACGAGCAGTACTTC.

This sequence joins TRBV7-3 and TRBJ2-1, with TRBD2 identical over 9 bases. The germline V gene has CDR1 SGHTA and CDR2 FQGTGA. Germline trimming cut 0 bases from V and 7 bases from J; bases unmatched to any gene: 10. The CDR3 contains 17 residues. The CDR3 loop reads CASSLTPAGLARNEQFF. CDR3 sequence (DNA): TGTGCCAGCAGCTTAACGCCCGCGGGACTAGCTCGGAATGAGCAGTTCTTC.

Here the CDR3 reads CASSPGTGKLDIQYF. For the CDR3, the DNA is TGTGCCAGCTCACCCGGGACAGGGAAGTTAGACATTCAGTACTTC. The chain joins TRBV18 to TRBJ2-4; TRBD1 matches 9 bases. V lost 3 bases and J lost 8; bases outside the gene matches: 8. The germline CDR1 and CDR2 sequences are KGHSH and LQKENI. The CDR3 loop spans 15 amino acids.

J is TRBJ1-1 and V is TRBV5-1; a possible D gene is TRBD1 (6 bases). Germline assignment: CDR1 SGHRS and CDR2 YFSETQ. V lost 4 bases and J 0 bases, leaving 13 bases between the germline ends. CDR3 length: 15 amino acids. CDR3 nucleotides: TGCGCCAGCAGCGTGGACAGCCACATGAACACTGAAGCTTTCTTT. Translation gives CASSVDSHMNTEAFF.

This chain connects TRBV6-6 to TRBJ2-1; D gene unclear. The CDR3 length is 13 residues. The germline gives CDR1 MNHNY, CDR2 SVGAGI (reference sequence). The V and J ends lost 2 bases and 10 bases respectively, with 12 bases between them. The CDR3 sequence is CASSYGGRAEQFF. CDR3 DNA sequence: TGTGCCAGCAGTTACGGCGGCAGAGCAGAGCAGTTCTTC.

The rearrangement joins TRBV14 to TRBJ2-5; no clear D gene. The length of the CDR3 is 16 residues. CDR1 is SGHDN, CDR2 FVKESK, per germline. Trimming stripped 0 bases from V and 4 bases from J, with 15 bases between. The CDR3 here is CASSQDPQLVRETQYF. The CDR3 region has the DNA TGTGCCAGCAGCCAAGATCCCCAACTTGTAAGAGAGACCCAGTACTTC.

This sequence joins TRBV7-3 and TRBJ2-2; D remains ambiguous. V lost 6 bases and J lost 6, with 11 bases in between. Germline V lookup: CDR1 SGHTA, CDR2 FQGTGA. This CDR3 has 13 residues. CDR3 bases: TGTGCCAGCAGATTTACCGACTCCGGGGAGCTGTTTTTT. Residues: CASRFTDSGELFF.

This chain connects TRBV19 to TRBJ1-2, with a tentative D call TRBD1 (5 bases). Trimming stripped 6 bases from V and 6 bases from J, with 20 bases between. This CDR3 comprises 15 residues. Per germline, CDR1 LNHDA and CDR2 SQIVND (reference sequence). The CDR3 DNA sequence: TGTGCCAGTAGCTCCTCCCCCGGGACTTTGAATGGCTACACCTTC. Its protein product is CASSSSPGTLNGYTF.

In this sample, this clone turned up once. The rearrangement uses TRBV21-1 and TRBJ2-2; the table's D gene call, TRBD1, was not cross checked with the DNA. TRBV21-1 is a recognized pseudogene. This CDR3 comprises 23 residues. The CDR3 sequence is CASSPRKEGGQGKNLANTGELFF. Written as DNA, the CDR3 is TGTGCCAGCAGCCCTAGGAAGGAGGGGGGACAGGGTAAAAACCTGGCGAACACCGGGGAGCTGTTTTTT.

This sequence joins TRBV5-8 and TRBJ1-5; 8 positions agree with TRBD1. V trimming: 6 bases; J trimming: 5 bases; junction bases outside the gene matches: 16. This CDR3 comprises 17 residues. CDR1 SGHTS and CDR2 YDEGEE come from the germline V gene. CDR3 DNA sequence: TGTGCCAGCAACCCTCACCGACAGGGGAGGAATTATCAGCCCCAGCATTTT. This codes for CASNPHRQGRNYQPQHF.

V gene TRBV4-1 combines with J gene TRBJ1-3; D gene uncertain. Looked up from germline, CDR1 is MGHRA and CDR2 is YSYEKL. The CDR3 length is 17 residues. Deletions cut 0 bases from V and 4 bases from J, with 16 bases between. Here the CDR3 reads CASSQDRSGSRGNTIYF. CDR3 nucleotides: TGCGCCAGCAGCCAAGATCGCTCGGGGAGTCGAGGAAACACCATATATTTT.